This T cell receptor beta chain was recorded in a study of glioma-infiltrating T cells after dendritic cell vaccination. Indicated time point: after dendritic cell vaccination, including at tumor progression/relapse. Patients had residual fresh-frozen tumor tissue and more than two years of survival data. No glioblastoma patient carried an isocitrate dehydrogenase mutation. Study results and limitations: The cohort had few patients with full blood and tumor sets.

Up to about 2 ug genomic DNA was used for TCRB CDR3 amplification. Assay used: immunoSEQ multiplex PCR; TCRdb lists only in-frame clones, some missing. The table lists about 63,000 clones, more than 75% of them singletons. V shed 5 bases and J shed 10 bases, with 19 bases lying between them. The CDR3 covers 15 residues. Germline V CDR1 and CDR2: SGHNT, YYREEE (reference sequence). In this sample, this clone turned up once. Its antigen is still unknown. The specimen comprised blood, sampled after dendritic cell vaccination. The chain couples TRBV5-4 to TRBJ1-6; D may be TRBD1 (6 bases). This TCR was recovered from a human donor with glioblastoma. The CDR3: CASSSSLNGGSPLHF. CDR3 DNA sequence: TGTGCCAGCAGTTCCAGCCTTAATGGGGGCTCACCCCTCCACTTT.